This T cell receptor beta chain emerged from a study of regulatory T cells in long-lasting Graves disease. Findings and caveats of the study: Persistent cases of Graves' showed reduced TCR diversity relative to newly diagnosed patients.

Noted time point: persistent/refractory GD, antithyroid drugs over 5 years with positive TRAb. Following extraction of RNA from PBMCs, that RNA was used to make the TCR library. This clonotype was observed a handful of times. Its cognate antigen is unknown. Relying on iRepertoire HTBI primers and Arm-PCR of CDR3 regions, the team built TCR beta libraries. TCRdb redid the calling of the multiplex PCR reads with MiXCR, one entry per CDR3 protein. The sample records roughly 500,000 distinct CDR3 sequences, under 25% being singletons. The sequenced sample was peripheral blood mononuclear cells (PBMCs), obtained when the disease was refractory, from a patient treated with antithyroid drugs. The TCR comes from a female donor with Graves disease.

The CDR3 is CASSPSSGGSEKLFF. CDR3 sequence (DNA): TGTGCCAGCAGTCCGTCCTCGGGGGGTAGTGAAAAACTGTTTTTT. The rearrangement uses TRBV6-1 and TRBJ1-4; D is possibly TRBD1 (5 bases). CDR1 and CDR2 from the germline V gene are MNHNS and SASEGT. This CDR3 has 15 amino acids. Trimming removed 5 bases at V and 7 bases at J, with 17 bases between.